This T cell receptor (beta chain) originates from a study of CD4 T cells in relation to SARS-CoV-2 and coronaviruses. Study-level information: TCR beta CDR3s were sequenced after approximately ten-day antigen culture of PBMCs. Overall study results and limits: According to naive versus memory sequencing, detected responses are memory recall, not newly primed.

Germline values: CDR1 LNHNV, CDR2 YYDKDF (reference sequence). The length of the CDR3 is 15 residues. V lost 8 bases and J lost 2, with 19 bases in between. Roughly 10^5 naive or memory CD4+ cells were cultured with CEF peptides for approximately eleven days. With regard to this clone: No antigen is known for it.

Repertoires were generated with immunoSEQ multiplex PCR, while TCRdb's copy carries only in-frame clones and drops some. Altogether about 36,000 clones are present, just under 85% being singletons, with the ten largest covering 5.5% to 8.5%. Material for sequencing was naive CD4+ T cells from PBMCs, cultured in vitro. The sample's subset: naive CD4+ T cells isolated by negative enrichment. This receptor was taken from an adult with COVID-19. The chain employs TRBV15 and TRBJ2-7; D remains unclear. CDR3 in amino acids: CATGQGKDIPYEQYF. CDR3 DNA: TGTGCCACCGGGCAAGGTAAAGACATACCCTACGAGCAGTACTTC.